A few counts support the clone carrying this TCR beta chain. This sample is drawn from a study of control samples from healthy donors and cancer patients. This table comes from immunoSEQ multiplex PCR, and its TCRdb copy is limited to in-frame clones, with some not included. The top ten hold just under 0.8% of the sample, which has tens of thousands of clones, approximately 92% seen once. The trim removed 9 bases at V and 5 bases at J, leaving 12 bases unmatched. Per germline, CDR1 WNHNN and CDR2 SYGVQD (reference sequence). The CDR3 runs to 14 residues. This receptor was obtained from a man aged 25 to 40 with colorectal cancer. This chain uses TRBV10-1 with TRBJ1-2, with 7 bases lining up with TRBD1. Input material: PBMCs. The CDR3 DNA reads as TGCGCCAGACAGAGAGGGAGGGGGCTTTATGGCTACACCTTC. This sequence encodes CARQRGRGLYGYTF.